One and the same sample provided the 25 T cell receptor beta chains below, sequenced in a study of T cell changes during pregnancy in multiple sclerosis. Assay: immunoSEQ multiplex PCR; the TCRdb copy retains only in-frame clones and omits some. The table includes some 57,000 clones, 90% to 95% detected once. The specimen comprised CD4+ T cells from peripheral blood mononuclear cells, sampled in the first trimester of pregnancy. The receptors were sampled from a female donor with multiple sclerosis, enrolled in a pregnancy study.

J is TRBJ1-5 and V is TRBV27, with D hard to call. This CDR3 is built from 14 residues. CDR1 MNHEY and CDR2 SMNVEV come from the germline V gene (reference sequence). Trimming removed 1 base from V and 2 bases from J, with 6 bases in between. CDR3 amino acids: CASSLYGGNQPQHF. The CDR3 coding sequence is TGTGCCAGCAGTTTATACGGGGGCAATCAGCCCCAGCATTTT.

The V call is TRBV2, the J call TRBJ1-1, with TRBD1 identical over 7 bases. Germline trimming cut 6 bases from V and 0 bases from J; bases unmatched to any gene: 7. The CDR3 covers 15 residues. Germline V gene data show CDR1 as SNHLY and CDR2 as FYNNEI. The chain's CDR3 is CASRPGGTVNTEAFF. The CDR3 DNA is TGTGCCAGCAGGCCAGGCGGGACAGTGAACACTGAAGCTTTCTTT.

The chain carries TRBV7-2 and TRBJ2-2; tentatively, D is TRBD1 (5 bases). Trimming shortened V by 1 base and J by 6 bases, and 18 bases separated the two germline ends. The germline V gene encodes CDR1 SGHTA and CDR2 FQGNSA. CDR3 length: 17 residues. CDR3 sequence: CASSLVSLAGYSGELFF. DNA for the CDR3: TGTGCCAGCAGCTTAGTGTCGTTGGCAGGGTATTCCGGGGAGCTGTTTTTT. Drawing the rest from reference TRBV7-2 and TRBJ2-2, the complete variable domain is GAGVSQSPSNKVTEKGKDVELRCDPISGHTALYWYRQSLGQGLEFLIYFQGNSAPDKSGLPSDRFSAERTGGSVSTLTIQRTQQEDSAVYLCASSLVSLAGYSGELFFGEGSRLTVL.

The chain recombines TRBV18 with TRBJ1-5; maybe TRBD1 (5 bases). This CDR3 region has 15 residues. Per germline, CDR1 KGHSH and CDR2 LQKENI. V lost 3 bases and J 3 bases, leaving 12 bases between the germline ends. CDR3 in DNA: TGTGCCAGCTCACCCACCTCAGGGTACAATCAGCCCCAGCATTTT. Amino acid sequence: CASSPTSGYNQPQHF.

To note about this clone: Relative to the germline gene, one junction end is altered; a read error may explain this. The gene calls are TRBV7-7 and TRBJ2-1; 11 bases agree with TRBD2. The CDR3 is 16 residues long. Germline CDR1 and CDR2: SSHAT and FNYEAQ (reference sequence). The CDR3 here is CANSAVLAGGNNEQFF. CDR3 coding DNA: TGTGCCAACAGCGCCGTCCTAGCGGGGGGAAACAATGAGCAGTTCTTC.

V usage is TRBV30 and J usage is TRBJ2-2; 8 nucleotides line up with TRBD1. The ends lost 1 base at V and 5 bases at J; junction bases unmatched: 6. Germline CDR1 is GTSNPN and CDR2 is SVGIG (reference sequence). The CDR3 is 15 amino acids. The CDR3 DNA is TGTGCCTGGAGTGCCCAGGGGGCAGGGACCGGGGAGCTGTTTTTT. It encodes CAWSAQGAGTGELFF. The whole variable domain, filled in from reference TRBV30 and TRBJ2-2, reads SQTIHQWPATLVQPVGSPLSLECTVEGTSNPNLYWYRQAAGRGLQLLFYSVGIGQISSEVPQNLSASRPQDRQFILSSKKLLLSDSGFYLCAWSAQGAGTGELFFGEGSRLTVL.

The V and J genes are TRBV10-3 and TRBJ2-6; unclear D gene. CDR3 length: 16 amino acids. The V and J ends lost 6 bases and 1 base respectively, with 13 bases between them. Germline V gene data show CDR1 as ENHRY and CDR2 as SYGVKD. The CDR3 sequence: CAISASLTSGANVLTF. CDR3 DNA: TGTGCCATCAGCGCATCACTTACGTCTGGGGCCAACGTCCTGACTTTC.

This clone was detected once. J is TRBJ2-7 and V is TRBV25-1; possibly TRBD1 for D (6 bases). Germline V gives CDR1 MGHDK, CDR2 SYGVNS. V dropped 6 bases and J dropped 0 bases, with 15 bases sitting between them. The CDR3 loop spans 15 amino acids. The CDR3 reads CASSDFGTPSYEQYF. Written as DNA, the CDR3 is TGTGCCAGCAGCGATTTTGGGACACCCTCCTACGAGCAGTACTTC.

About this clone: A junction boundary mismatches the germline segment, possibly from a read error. CDR3 nucleotide sequence: TGTGCCATCAGTGACCAGGGCGTCCAGCCCCAGCATTTT. It specifies CAISDQGVQPQHF. The chain joins TRBV6-5 to TRBJ1-5; D might be TRBD1 (5 bases). Germline CDR1 is MNHEY and CDR2 is SVGAGI. The CDR3 runs to 13 residues.

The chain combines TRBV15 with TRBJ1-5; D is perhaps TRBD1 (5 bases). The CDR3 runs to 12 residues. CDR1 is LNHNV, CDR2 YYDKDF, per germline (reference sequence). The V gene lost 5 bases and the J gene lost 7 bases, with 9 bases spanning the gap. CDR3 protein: CATSPQGQPQHF. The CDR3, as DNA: TGTGCCACCAGCCCCCAGGGCCAGCCCCAGCATTTT.

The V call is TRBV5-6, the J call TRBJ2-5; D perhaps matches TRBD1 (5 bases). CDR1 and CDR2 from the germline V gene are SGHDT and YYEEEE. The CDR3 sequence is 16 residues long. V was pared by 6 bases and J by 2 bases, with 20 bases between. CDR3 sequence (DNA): TGTGCCAGCATCGATCTGTCCCGGACACCACAAGAGACCCAGTACTTC. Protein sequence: CASIDLSRTPQETQYF.

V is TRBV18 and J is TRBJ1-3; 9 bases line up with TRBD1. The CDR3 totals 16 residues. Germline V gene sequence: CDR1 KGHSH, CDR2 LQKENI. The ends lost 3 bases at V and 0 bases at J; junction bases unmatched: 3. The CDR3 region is CASSPGQGNSGNTIYF. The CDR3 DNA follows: TGTGCCAGCTCACCCGGACAGGGGAACTCTGGAAACACCATATATTTT.

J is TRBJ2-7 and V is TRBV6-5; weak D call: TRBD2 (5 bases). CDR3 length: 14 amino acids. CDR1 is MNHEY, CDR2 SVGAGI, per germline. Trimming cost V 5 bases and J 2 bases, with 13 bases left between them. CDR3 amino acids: CASSTSGETYEQYF. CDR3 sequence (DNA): TGTGCCAGCAGTACATCCGGGGAAACCTACGAGCAGTACTTC.

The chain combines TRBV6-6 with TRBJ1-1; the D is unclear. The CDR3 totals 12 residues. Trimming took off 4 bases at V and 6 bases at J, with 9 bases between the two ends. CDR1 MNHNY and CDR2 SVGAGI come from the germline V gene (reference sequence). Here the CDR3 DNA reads TGTGCCAGCAGTTCTACCCCGGCTGAAGCTTTCTTT. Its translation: CASSSTPAEAFF.

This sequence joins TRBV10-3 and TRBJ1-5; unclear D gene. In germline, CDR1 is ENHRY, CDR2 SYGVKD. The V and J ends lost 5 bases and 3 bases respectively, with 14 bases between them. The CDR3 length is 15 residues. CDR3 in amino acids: CAISPGEEANQPQHF. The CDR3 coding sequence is TGTGCCATCAGTCCAGGAGAGGAGGCCAATCAGCCCCAGCATTTT.

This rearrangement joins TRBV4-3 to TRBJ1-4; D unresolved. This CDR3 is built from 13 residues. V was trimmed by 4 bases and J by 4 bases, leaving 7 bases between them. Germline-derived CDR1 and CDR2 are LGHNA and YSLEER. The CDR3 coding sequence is TGCGCCAGCAGCCCTAGTCTTAATGAAAAACTGTTTTTT. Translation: CASSPSLNEKLFF.

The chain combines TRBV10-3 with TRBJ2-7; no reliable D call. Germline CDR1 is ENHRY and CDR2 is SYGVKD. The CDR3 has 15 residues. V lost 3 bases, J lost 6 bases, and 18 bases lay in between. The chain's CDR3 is CAISDRVHSTGEQYF. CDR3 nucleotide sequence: TGTGCCATCAGTGATCGGGTCCACTCGACTGGCGAGCAGTACTTC.

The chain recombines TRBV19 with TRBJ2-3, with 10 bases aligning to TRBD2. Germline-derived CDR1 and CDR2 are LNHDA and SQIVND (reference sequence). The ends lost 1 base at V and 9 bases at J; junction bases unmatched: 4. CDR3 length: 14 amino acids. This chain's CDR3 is CASSIGLAGVTQYF. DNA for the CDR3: TGTGCCAGTAGTATAGGTCTAGCGGGGGTAACGCAGTATTTT.

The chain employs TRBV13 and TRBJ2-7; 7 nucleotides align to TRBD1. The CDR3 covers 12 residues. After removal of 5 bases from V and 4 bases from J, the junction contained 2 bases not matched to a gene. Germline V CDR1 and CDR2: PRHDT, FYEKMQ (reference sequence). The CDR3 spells CASSRGRYEQYF. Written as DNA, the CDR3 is TGTGCCAGCAGCAGGGGGCGGTACGAGCAGTACTTC.

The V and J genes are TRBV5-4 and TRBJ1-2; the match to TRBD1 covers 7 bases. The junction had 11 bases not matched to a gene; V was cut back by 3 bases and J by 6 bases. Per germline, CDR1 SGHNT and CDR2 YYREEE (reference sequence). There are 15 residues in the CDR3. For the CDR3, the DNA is TGTGCCAGCAGCTCGGTCGGGAGGGGGCTAGATGGCTACACCTTC. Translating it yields CASSSVGRGLDGYTF.

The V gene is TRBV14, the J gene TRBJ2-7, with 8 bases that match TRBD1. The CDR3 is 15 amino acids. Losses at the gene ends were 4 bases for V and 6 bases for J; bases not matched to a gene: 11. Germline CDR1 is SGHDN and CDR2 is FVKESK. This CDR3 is CASSRWAQGASEQYF. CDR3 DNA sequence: TGTGCCAGCAGCCGATGGGCCCAGGGGGCGAGCGAGCAGTACTTC.

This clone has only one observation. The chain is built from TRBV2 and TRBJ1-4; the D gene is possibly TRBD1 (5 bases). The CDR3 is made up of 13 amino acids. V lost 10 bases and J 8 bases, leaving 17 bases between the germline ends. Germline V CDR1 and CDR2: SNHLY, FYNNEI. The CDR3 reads CAIQRPGGEKLFF. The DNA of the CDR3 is TGTGCCATCCAACGGCCCGGGGGGGAAAAACTGTTTTTT.

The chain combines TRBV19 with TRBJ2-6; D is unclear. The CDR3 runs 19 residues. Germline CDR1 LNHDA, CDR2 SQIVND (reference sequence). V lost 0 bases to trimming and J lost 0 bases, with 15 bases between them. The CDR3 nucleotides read TGTGCCAGTAGTATAGATTCGAGGAGCTCGCTCTCTGGGGCCAACGTCCTGACTTTC. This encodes CASSIDSRSSLSGANVLTF.

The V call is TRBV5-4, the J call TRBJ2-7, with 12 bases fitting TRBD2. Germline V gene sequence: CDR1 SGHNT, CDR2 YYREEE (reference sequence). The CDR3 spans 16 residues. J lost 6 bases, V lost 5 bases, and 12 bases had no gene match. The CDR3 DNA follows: TGTGCCAGCAGTCAGGTTAATCTAGCGGGGGGGCGCGAGCAGTACTTC. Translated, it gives CASSQVNLAGGREQYF. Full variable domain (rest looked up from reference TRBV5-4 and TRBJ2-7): ETGVTQSPTHLIKTRGQQVTLRCSSQSGHNTVSWYQQALGQGPQFIFQYYREEENGRGNFPPRFSGLQFPNYSSELNVNALELDDSALYLCASSQVNLAGGREQYFGPGTRLTVT.

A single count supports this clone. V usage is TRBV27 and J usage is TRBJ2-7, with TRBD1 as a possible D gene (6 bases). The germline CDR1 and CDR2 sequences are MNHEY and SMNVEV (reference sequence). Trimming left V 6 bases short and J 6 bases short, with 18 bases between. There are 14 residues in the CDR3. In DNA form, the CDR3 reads TGTGCCAGCAGGCTACAGGGTGGGTTCGGCGAGCAGTACTTC. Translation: CASRLQGGFGEQYF.